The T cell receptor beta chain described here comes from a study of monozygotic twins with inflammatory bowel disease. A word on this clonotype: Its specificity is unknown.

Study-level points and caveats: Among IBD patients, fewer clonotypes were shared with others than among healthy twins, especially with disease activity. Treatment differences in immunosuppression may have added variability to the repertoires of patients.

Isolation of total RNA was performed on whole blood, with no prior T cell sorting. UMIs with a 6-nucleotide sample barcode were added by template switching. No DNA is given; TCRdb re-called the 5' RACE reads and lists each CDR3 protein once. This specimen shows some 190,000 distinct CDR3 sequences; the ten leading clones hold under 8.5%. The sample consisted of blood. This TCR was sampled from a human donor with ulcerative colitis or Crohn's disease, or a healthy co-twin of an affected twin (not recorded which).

CDR3 residues: CASSSSGSTELFF. The chain joins TRBV6-5 to TRBJ1-4. CDR1 and CDR2 from the germline V gene are MNHEY and SVGAGI. This CDR3 is 13 amino acids long.